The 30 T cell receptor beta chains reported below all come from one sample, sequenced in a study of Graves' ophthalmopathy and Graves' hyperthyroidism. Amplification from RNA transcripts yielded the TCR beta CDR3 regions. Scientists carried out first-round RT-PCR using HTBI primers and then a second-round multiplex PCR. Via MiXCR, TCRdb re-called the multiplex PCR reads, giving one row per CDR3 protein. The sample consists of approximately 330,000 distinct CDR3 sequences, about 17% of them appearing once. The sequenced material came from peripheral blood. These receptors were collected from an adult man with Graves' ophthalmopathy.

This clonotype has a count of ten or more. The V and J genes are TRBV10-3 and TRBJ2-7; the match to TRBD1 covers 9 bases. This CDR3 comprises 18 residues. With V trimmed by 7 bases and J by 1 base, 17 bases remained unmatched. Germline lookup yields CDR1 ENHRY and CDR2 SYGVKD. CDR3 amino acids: CAITYPGQGRILSYEQYF. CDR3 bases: TGTGCCATCACCTACCCGGGACAGGGAAGAATTTTGTCCTACGAGCAGTACTTC.

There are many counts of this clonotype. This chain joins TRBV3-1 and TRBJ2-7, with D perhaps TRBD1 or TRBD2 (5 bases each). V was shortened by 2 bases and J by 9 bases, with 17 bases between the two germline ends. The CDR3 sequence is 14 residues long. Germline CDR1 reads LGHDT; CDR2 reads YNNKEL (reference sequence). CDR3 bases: TGTGCCAGCAGCCAATGGGACCGTTCTTCGGGGCAGTACTTC. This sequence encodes CASSQWDRSSGQYF.

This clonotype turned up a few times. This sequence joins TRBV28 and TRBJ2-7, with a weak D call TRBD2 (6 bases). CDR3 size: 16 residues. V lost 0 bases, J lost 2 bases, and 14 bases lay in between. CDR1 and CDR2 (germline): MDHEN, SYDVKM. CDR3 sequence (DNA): TGTGCCAGCAGTTTATGGAGCAGGGACTTTCCCTACGAGCAGTACTTC. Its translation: CASSLWSRDFPYEQYF.

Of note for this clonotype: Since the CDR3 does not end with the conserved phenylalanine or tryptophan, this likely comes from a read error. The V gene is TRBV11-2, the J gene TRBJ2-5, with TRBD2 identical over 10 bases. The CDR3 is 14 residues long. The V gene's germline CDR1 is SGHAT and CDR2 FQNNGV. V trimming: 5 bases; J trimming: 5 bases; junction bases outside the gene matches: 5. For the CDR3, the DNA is TGTGCCAGCAGCATCGGGACTAGCGCGGAGACCCAGTACTCC. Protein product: CASSIGTSAETQYS.

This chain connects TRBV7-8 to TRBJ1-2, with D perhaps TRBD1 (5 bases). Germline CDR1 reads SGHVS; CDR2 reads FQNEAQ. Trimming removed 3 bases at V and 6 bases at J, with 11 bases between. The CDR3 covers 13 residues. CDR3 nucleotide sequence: TGTGCCAGCAGCTTGAGAGGGGTTGATGGCTACACCTTC. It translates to CASSLRGVDGYTF. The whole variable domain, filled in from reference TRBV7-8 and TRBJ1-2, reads GAGVSQSPRYKVAKRGQDVALRCDPISGHVSLFWYQQALGQGPEFLTYFQNEAQLDKSGLPSDRFFAERPEGSVSTLKIQRTQQEDSAVYLCASSLRGVDGYTFGSGTRLTVV.

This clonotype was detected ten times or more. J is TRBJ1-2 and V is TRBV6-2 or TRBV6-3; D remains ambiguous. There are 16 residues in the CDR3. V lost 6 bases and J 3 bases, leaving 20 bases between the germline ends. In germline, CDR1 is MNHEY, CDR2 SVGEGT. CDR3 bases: TGTGCCAGCAGCTACAATCCGAGGGATCAGCACTATGGCTACACCTTC. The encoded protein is CASSYNPRDQHYGYTF.

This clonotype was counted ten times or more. DNA for the CDR3: TGTGCCAGTAGCTACCGGACAGGAATGATTTACACCTTC. It translates to CASSYRTGMIYTF. This chain joins TRBV19 and TRBJ1-2, with TRBD1 matching over 7 bases. Per the germline V gene, CDR1 is LNHDA and CDR2 is SQIVND (reference sequence). This CDR3 comprises 13 residues. Unmatched junction bases numbered 12, after V lost 6 bases and J lost 11 bases.

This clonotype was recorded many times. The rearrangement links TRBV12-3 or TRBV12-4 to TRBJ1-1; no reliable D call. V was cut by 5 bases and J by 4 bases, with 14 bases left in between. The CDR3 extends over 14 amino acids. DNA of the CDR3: TGTGCCAGCAGTCGGACGTCCGTCGGCACTGAAGCTTTCTTT. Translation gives CASSRTSVGTEAFF.

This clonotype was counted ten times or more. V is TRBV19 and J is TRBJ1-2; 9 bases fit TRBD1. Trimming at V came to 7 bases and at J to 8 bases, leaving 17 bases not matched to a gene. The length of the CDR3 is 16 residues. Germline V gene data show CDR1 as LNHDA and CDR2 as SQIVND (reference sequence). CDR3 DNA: TGTGCCAGTACCCGGACAGGGGCCCGCTCTGGGCAGGGCTACACCTTC. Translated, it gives CASTRTGARSGQGYTF.

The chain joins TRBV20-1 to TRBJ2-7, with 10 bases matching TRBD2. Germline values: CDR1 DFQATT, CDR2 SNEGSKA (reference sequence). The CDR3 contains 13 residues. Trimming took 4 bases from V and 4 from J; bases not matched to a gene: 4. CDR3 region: CSAIRTSGYEQYF. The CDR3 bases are TGCAGTGCTATTCGGACTAGCGGTTACGAGCAGTACTTC.

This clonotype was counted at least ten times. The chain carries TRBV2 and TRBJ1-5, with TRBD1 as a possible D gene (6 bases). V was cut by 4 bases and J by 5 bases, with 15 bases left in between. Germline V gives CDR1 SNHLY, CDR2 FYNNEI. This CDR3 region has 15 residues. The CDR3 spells CASSGFRGIHQPQHF. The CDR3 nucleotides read TGTGCCAGCAGTGGGTTCAGGGGTATTCATCAGCCCCAGCATTTT. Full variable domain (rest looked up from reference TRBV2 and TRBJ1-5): EPEVTQTPSHQVTQMGQEVILRCVPISNHLYFYWYRQILGQKVEFLVSFYNNEISEKSEIFDDQFSVERPDGSNFTLKIRSTKLEDSAMYFCASSGFRGIHQPQHFGDGTRLSIL.

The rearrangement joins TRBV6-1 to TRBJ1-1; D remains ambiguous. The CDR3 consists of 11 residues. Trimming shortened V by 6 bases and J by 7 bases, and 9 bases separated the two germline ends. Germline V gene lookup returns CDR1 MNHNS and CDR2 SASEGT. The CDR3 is CASRVDNEAFF. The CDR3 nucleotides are TGTGCCAGCAGGGTAGATAATGAAGCTTTCTTT.

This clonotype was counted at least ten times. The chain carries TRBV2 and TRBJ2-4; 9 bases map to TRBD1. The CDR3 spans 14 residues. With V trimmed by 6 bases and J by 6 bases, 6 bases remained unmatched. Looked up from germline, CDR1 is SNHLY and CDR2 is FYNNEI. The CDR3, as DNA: TGTGCCAGCAGGACCGGGACAGGGCCAAACATTCAGTACTTC. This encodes CASRTGTGPNIQYF.

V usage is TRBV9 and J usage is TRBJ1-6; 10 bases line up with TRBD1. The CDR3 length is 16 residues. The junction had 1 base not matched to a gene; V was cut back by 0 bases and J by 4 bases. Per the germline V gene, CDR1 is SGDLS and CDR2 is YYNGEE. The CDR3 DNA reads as TGTGCCAGCAGCGTAGGACAGGGGGCGTATAATTCACCCCTCCACTTT. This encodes CASSVGQGAYNSPLHF.

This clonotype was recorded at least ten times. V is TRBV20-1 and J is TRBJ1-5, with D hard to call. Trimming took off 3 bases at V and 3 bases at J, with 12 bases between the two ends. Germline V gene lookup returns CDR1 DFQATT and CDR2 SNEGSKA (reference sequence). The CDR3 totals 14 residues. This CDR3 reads CSASSQSFNQPQHF. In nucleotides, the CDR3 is TGCAGTGCTAGTAGCCAGTCGTTCAATCAGCCCCAGCATTTT.

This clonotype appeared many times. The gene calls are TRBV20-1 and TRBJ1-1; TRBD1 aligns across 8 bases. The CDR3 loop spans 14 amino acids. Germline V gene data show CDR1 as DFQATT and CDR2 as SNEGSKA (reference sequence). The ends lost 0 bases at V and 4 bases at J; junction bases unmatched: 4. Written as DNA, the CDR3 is TGCAGTGCTAGAGAAATGACAGGGGCCACTGAAGCTTTCTTT. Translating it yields CSAREMTGATEAFF.

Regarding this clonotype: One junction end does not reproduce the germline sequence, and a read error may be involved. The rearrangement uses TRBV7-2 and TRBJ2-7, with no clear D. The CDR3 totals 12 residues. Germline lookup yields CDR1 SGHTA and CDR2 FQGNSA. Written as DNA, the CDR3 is TGTGCCAGCAGCGCCTACTCCCACGAGCAGTACTTC. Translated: CASSAYSHEQYF.

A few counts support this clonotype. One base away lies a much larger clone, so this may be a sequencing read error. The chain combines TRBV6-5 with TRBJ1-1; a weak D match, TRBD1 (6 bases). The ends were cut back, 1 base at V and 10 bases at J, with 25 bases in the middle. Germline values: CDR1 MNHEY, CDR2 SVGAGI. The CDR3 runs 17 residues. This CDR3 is CASSYLGGRYKLGGAFF. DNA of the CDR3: TGTGCCAGCAGTTACTTGGGGGGCCGGTACAAATTGGGTGGAGCTTTCTTT.

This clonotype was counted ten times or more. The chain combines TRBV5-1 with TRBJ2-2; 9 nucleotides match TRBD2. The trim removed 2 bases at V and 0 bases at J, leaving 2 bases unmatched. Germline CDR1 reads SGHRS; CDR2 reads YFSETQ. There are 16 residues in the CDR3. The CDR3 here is CASSLLAGPNTGELFF. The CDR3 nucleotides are TGCGCCAGCAGCTTACTAGCGGGCCCGAACACCGGGGAGCTGTTTTTT.

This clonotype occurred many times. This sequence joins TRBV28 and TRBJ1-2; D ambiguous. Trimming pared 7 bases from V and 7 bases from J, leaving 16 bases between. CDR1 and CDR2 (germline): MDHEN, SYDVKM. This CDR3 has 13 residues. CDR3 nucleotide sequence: TGTGCCAGCACCACCGGGAGCGATCGTGGCTACACCTTC. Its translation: CASTTGSDRGYTF.

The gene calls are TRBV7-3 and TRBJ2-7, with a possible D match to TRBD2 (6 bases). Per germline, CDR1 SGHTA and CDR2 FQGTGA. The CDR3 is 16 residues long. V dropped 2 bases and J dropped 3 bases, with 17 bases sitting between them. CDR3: CASSLPLRVRDYEQYF. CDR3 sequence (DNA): TGTGCCAGCAGCTTACCCCTTAGAGTGCGGGACTACGAGCAGTACTTC.

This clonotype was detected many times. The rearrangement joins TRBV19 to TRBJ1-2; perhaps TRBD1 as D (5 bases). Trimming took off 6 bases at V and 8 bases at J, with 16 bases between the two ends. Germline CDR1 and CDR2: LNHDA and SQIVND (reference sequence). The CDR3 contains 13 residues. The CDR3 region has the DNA TGTGCCAGTAGCCCTGGGACTCCTGGCGGCTACACCTTC. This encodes CASSPGTPGGYTF.

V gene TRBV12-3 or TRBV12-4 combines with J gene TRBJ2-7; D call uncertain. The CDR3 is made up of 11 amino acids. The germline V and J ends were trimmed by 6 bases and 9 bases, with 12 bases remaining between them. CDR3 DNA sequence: TGTGCCAGCAGCCTCTCCTGGGTGCAGTACTTC. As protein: CASSLSWVQYF.

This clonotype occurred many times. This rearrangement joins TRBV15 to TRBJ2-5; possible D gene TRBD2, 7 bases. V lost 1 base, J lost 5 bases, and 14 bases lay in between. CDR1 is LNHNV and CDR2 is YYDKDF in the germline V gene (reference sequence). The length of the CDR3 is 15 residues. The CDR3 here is CATSRVSGGAETQYF. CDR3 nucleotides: TGTGCCACCAGCAGAGTATCGGGGGGCGCGGAGACCCAGTACTTC.

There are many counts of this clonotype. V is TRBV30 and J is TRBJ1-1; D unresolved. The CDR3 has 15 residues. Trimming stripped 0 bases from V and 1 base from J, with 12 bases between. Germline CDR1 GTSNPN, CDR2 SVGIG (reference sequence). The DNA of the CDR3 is TGTGCCTGGAGTGTACTGCGGGCAGGGAACACTGAAGCTTTCTTT. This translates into CAWSVLRAGNTEAFF.

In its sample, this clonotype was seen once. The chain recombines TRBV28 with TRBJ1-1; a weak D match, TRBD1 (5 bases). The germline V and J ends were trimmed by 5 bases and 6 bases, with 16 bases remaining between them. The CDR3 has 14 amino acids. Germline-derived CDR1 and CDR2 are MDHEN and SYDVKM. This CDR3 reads CASSPSGGSPEAFF. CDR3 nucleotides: TGTGCCAGCAGTCCTTCGGGGGGGTCCCCTGAAGCTTTCTTT. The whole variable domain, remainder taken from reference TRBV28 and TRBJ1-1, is DVKVTQSSRYLVKRTGEKVFLECVQDMDHENMFWYRQDPGLGLRLIYFSYDVKMKEKGDIPEGYSVSREKKERFSLILESASTNQTSMYLCASSPSGGSPEAFFGQGTRLTVV.

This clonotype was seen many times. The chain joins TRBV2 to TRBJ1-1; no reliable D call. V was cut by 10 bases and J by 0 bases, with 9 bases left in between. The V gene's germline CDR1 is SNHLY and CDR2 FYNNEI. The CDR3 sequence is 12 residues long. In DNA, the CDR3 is TGTGCCACCCTGGTATTGAACACTGAAGCTTTCTTT. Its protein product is CATLVLNTEAFF.

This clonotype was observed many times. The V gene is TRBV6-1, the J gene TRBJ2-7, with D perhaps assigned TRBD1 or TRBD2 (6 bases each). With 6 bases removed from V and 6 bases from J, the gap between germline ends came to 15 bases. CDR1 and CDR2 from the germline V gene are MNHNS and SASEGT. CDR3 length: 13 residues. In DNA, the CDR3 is TGTGCCAGCAGGAGGGGGGCCTCTCCCGAGCAGTACTTC. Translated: CASRRGASPEQYF.

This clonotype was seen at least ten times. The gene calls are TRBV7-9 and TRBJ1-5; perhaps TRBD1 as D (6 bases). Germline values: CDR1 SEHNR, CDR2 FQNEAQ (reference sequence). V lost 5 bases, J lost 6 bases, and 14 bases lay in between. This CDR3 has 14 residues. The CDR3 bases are TGTGCCAGCAGCCTCGGGACACCGGGTCAGCCCCAGCATTTT. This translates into CASSLGTPGQPQHF. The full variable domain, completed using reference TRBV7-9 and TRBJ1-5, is DTGVSQNPRHKITKRGQNVTFRCDPISEHNRLYWYRQTLGQGPEFLTYFQNEAQLEKSRLLSDRFSAERPKGSFSTLEIQRTEQGDSAMYLCASSLGTPGQPQHFGDGTRLSIL.

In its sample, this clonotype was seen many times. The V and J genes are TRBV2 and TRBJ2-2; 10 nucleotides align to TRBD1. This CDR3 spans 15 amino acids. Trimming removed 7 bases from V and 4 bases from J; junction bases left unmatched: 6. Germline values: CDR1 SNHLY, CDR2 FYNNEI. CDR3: CASNGQGGITGELFF. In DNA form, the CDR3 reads TGTGCCAGCAATGGACAGGGGGGGATCACCGGGGAGCTGTTTTTT.